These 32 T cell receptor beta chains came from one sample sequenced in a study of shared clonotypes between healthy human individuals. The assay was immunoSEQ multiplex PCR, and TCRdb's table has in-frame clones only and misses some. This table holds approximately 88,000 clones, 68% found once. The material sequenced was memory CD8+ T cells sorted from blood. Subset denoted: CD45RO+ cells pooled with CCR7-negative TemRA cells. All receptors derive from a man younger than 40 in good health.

Here the CDR3 DNA reads TGCGCCAGCAGTGATTTTAGCTTATATACGCAGTATTTT. It codes for CASSDFSLYTQYF. The chain links TRBV10-2 to TRBJ2-3, with D uncertain. Between the trimmed V and J ends, which lost 3 bases and 7 bases, there was a span of 11 bases. The CDR3 loop spans 13 amino acids. CDR1 and CDR2 (germline): WSHSY, SAAADI.

The CDR3 here is CASRPGSNYEQYF. The CDR3, as DNA: TGTGCCAGCAGGCCCGGGTCCAATTACGAGCAGTACTTC. V and J are TRBV28 and TRBJ2-7; D remains ambiguous. This CDR3 has 13 residues. Between the trimmed V and J ends, which lost 6 bases and 4 bases, there was a span of 13 bases. The germline V gene has CDR1 MDHEN and CDR2 SYDVKM.

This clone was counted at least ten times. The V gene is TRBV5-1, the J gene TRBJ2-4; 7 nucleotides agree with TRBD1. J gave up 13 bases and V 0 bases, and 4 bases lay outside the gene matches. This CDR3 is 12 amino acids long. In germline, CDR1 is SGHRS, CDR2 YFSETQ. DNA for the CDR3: TGCGCCAGCAGCTTGGGGGACAGAGAACAGTACTTC. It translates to CASSLGDREQYF.

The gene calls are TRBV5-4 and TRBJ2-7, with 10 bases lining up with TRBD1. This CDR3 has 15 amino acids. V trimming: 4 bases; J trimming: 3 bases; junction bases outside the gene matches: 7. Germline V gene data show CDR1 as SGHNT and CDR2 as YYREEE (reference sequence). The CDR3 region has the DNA TGTGCCAGCAGCGCCGCCGGGACAGGGGACTACGAGCAGTACTTC. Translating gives CASSAAGTGDYEQYF.

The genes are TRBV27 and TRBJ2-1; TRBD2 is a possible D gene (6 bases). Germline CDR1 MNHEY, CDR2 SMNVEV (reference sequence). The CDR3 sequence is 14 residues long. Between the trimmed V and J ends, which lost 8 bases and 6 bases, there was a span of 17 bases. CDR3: CASVRSGAGNEQFF. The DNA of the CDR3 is TGTGCCAGCGTGCGGTCGGGAGCTGGCAATGAGCAGTTCTTC.

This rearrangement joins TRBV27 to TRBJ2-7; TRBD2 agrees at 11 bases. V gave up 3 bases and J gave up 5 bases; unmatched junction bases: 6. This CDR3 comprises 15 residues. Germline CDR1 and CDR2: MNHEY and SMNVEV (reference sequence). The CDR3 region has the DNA TGTGCCAGCAGTTTGACCACTAGCGGGAGCCACGAGCAGTACTTC. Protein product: CASSLTTSGSHEQYF.

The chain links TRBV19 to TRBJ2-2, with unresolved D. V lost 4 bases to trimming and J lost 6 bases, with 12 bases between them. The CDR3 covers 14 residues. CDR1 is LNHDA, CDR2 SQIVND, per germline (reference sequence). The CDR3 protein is CASSNFRFSGELFF. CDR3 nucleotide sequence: TGTGCCAGTAGTAATTTCCGGTTCTCCGGGGAGCTGTTTTTT.

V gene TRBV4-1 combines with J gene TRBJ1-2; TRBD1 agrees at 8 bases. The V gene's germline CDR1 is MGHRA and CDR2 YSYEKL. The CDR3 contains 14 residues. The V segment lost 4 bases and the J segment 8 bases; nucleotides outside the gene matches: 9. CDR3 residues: CASSRPGTGGGYTF. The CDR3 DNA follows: TGCGCCAGCAGCCGCCCCGGGACAGGCGGCGGCTACACCTTC.

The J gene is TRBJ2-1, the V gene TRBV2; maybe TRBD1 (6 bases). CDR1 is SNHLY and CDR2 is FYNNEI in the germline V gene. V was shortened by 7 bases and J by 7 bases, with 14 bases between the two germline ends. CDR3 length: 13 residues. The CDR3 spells CASTAERGNEQFF. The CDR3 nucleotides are TGTGCCAGCACAGCGGAGAGGGGGAATGAGCAGTTCTTC. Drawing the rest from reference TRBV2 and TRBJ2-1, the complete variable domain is EPEVTQTPSHQVTQMGQEVILRCVPISNHLYFYWYRQILGQKVEFLVSFYNNEISEKSEIFDDQFSVERPDGSNFTLKIRSTKLEDSAMYFCASTAERGNEQFFGPGTRLTVL.

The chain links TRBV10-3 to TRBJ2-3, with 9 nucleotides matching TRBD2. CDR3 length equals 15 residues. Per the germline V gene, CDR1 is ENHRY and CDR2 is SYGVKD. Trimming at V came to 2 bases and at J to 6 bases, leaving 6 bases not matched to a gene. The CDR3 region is CAISEGLASSDTQYF. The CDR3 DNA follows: TGTGCCATCAGTGAGGGACTAGCGAGCAGTGATACGCAGTATTTT.

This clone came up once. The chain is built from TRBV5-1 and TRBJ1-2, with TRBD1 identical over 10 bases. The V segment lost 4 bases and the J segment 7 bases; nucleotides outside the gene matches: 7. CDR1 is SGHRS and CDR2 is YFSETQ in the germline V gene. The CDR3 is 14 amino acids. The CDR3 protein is CASSGGQGESGYTF. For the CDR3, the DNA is TGCGCCAGCAGCGGTGGACAGGGGGAGAGTGGCTACACCTTC.

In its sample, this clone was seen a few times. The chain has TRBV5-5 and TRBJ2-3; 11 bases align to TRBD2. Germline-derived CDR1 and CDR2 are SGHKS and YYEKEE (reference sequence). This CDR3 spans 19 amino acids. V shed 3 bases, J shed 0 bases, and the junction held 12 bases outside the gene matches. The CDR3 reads CASSSPGTSGTLSTDTQYF. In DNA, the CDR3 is TGTGCCAGCAGCTCGCCCGGGACTAGCGGAACTCTTAGCACAGATACGCAGTATTTT.

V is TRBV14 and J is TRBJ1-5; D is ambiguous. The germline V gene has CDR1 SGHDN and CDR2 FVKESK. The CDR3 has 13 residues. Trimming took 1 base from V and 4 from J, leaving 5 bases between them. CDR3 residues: CASSQGLNQPQHF. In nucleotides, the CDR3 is TGTGCCAGCAGCCAAGGTCTGAATCAGCCCCAGCATTTT.

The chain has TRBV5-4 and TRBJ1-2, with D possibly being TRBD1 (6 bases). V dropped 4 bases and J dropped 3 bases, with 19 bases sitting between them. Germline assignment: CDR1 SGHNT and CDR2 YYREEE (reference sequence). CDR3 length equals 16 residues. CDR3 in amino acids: CASSPMNRAPDYGYTF. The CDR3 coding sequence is TGTGCCAGCAGCCCGATGAACAGGGCACCCGACTATGGCTACACCTTC. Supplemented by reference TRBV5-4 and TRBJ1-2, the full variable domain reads ETGVTQSPTHLIKTRGQQVTLRCSSQSGHNTVSWYQQALGQGPQFIFQYYREEENGRGNFPPRFSGLQFPNYSSELNVNALELDDSALYLCASSPMNRAPDYGYTFGSGTRLTVV.

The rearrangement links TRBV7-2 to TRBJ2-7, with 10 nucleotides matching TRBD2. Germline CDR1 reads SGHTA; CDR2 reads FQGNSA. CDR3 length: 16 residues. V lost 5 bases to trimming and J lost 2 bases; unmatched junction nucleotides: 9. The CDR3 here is CASSPMGSGGAYEQYF. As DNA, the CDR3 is TGTGCCAGCAGCCCCATGGGAAGCGGGGGGGCCTACGAGCAGTACTTC.

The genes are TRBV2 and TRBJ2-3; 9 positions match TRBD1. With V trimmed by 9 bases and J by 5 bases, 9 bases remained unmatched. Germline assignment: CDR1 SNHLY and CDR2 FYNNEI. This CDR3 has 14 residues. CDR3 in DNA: TGTGCCAGTGTGAACAGGGGGCTCCTAGATACGCAGTATTTT. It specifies CASVNRGLLDTQYF.

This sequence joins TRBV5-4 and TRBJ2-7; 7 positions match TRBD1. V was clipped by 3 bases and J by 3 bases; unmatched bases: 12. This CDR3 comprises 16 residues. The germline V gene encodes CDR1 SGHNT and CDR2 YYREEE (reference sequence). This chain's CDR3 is CASSWLDGQENYEQYF. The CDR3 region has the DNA TGTGCCAGCAGCTGGCTGGACGGACAGGAAAACTACGAGCAGTACTTC.

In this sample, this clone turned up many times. CDR3: CASSLSGQTYEQYF. Written as DNA, the CDR3 is TGTGCCAGCAGTTTATCGGGGCAGACCTACGAGCAGTACTTC. V usage is TRBV28 and J usage is TRBJ2-7; D is possibly TRBD1 or TRBD2 (5 bases each). The length of the CDR3 is 14 residues. Germline CDR1 and CDR2: MDHEN and SYDVKM. V dropped 1 base and J dropped 2 bases, with 9 bases sitting between them. Using reference TRBV28 and TRBJ2-7 for the parts outside the CDR3, the full variable domain is DVKVTQSSRYLVKRTGEKVFLECVQDMDHENMFWYRQDPGLGLRLIYFSYDVKMKEKGDIPEGYSVSREKKERFSLILESASTNQTSMYLCASSLSGQTYEQYFGPGTRLTVT.

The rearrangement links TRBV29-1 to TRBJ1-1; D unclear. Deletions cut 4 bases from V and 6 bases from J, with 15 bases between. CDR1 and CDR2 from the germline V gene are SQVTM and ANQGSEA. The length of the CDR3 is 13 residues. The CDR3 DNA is TGCAGCGTTGCTTGGCCTAAACGGTCTGAAGCTTTCTTT. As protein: CSVAWPKRSEAFF.

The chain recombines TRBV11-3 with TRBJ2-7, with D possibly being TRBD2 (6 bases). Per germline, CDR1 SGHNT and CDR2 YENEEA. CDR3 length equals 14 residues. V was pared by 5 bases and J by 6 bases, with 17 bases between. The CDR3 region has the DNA TGTGCCAGCAGCCCACCGGGACTTGTAAGCGAGCAGTACTTC. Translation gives CASSPPGLVSEQYF.

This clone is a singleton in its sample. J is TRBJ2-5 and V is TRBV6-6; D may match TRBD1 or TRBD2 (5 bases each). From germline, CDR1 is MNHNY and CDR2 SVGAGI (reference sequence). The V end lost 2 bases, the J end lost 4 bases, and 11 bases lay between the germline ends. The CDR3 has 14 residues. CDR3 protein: CASSYDRRGETQYF. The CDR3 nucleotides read TGTGCCAGCAGTTACGACAGACGGGGAGAGACCCAGTACTTC.

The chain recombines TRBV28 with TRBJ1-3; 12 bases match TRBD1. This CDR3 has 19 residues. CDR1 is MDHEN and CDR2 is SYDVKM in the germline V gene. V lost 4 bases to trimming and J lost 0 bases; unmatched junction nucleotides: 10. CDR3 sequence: CASSSRDRGRKGSGNTIYF. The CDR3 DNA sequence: TGTGCCAGCAGTTCCCGGGACAGGGGGCGGAAAGGCTCTGGAAACACCATATATTTT.

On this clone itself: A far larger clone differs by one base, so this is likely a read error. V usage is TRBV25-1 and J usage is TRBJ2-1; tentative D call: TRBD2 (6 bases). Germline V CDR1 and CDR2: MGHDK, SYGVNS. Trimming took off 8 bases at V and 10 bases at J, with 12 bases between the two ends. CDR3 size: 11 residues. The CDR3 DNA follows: TGTGCCAGCTCCCCGGGAGAGGAGCAGTTCTTC. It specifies CASSPGEEQFF.

The CDR3 is CASSLMTSSYEQYF. CDR3 coding DNA: TGCGCCAGCAGCTTGATGACGTCATCCTACGAGCAGTACTTC. This chain connects TRBV5-1 to TRBJ2-7; no clear D. CDR1 SGHRS and CDR2 YFSETQ come from the germline V gene. The CDR3 contains 14 residues. V lost 1 base, J lost 1 base, and 9 bases lay in between.

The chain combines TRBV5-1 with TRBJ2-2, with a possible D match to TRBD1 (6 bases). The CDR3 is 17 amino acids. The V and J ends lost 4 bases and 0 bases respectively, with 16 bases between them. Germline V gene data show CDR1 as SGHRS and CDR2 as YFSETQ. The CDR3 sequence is CASSPIGTPTNTGELFF. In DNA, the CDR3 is TGCGCCAGCAGCCCTATAGGGACACCGACGAACACCGGGGAGCTGTTTTTT.

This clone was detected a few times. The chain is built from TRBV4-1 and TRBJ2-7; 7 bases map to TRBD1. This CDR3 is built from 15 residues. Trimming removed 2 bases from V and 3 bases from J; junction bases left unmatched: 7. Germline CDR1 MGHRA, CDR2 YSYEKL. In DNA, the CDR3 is TGCGCCAGCAGCCAACTCCTCGGGACAGACTACGAGCAGTACTTC. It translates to CASSQLLGTDYEQYF.

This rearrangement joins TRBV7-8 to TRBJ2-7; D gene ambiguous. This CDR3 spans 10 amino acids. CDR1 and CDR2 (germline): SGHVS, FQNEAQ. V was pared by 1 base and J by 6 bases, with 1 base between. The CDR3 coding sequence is TGTGCCAGCAGCTTAGGCGAGCAGTACTTC. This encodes CASSLGEQYF.

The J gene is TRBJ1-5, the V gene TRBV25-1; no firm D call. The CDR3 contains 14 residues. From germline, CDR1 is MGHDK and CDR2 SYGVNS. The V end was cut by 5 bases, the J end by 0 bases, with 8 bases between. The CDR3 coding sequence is TGTGCCAGCAGTCAAGGGAATAGCAATCAGCCCCAGCATTTT. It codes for CASSQGNSNQPQHF.

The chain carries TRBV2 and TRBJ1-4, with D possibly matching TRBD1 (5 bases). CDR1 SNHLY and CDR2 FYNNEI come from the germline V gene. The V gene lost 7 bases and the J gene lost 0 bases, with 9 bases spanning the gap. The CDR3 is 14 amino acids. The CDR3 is CASKETATNEKLFF. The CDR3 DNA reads TGTGCCAGCAAGGAGACAGCAACTAATGAAAAACTGTTTTTT.

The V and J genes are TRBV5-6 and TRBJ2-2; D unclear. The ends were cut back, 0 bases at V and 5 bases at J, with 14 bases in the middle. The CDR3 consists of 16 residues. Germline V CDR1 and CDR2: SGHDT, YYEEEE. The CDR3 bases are TGTGCCAGCAGCTTGGCCGCTCGGATTTCGACCGGGGAGCTGTTTTTT. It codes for CASSLAARISTGELFF.

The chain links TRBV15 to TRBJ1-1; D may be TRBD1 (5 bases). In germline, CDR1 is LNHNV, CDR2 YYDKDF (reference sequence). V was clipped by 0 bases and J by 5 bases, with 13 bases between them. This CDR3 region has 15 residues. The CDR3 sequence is CATSRDRGGRTEAFF. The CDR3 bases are TGTGCCACCAGCAGAGATCGGGGGGGTAGGACTGAAGCTTTCTTT.

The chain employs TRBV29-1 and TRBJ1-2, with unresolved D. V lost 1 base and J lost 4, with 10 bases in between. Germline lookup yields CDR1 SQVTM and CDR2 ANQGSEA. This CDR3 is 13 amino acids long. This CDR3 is CSVEVLRSYGYTF. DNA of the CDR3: TGCAGCGTTGAAGTCCTCAGATCCTATGGCTACACCTTC.